These 21 T cell receptor beta chains originate from one sample sequenced in a study of blood T cell repertoires in COVID-19. Profiled with immunoSEQ multiplex PCR; TCRdb holds only in-frame clones, not every one. This sample carries around 63,000 clones, around 81% of them seen once, and the ten largest clones take 25% to 35%. What was sequenced was peripheral blood. The receptors shown here come from a woman over 75 with active or convalescent COVID-19.

The V call is TRBV14, the J call TRBJ2-1; 9 bases match TRBD1. The CDR3 has 18 amino acids. CDR1 and CDR2 from the germline V gene are SGHDN and FVKESK. The V gene end was trimmed by 1 base and the J gene end by 3 bases; junction bases not matched to a gene: 10. DNA for the CDR3: TGTGCCAGCAGCCAAGTAAGACCCCGGGACAGGGTCTACAATGAGCAGTTCTTC. Protein product: CASSQVRPRDRVYNEQFF.

The CDR3 DNA sequence: TGCGCCAGCAGCGCCGAGTCCATCCAATTAAGCACAGATACGCAGTATTTT. This translates into CASSAESIQLSTDTQYF. The genes are TRBV5-1 and TRBJ2-3; D is uncertain. Trimming left V 4 bases short and J 0 bases short, with 18 bases between. The CDR3 spans 17 residues. The germline gives CDR1 SGHRS, CDR2 YFSETQ.

The chain joins TRBV28 to TRBJ1-2; D unresolved. CDR3 length: 14 amino acids. Per germline, CDR1 MDHEN and CDR2 SYDVKM. Trimming left V 3 bases short and J 2 bases short, with 10 bases between. CDR3 protein: CASSLEVLNYGYTF. The CDR3 DNA reads as TGTGCCAGCAGTTTGGAGGTCCTAAACTATGGCTACACCTTC.

This clone came up a few times. This sequence joins TRBV3-1 (or the pseudogene TRBV3-2) and TRBJ2-5; 15 bases map to TRBD2. CDR3 length: 16 residues. The junction had 5 bases not matched to a gene; V was cut back by 4 bases and J by 5 bases. Germline V gene lookup returns CDR1 LGHDT and CDR2 YNNKEL (reference sequence). The CDR3 spells CASSPRTSGGAETQYF. The CDR3 nucleotides are TGTGCCAGCAGCCCCAGGACTAGCGGGGGGGCGGAGACCCAGTACTTC.

The chain combines TRBV6-1 with TRBJ1-2; 8 nucleotides align to TRBD1. The V gene end was trimmed by 4 bases and the J gene end by 0 bases; junction bases not matched to a gene: 7. CDR1 and CDR2 (germline): MNHNS, SASEGT. The CDR3 is made up of 16 amino acids. The CDR3 spells CASSAQGAGPNYGYTF. The CDR3 bases are TGTGCCAGCAGTGCGCAGGGGGCTGGTCCTAACTATGGCTACACCTTC.

The CDR3 DNA sequence: TGTGCCAGCTTTTTTTCCGGGACACCCCCATCGAATGAGCAGTTCTTC. Its protein product is CASFFSGTPPSNEQFF. V and J are TRBV18 and TRBJ2-1, with D tentatively TRBD1 (6 bases). Germline V CDR1 and CDR2: KGHSH, LQKENI. The ends were cut back, 7 bases at V and 7 bases at J, with 23 bases in the middle. This CDR3 region has 16 residues.

This rearrangement joins TRBV6-5 to TRBJ1-5; D is possibly TRBD1 (5 bases). Germline V gene lookup returns CDR1 MNHEY and CDR2 SVGAGI. The CDR3 totals 15 residues. Trimming pared 8 bases from V and 2 bases from J, leaving 16 bases between. CDR3 DNA sequence: TGTGCCAGCCAACCCCCCGACAGACGCAATCAGCCCCAGCATTTT. As protein: CASQPPDRRNQPQHF.

The chain couples TRBV25-1 to TRBJ1-2; no clear D. The V gene lost 3 bases and the J gene lost 4 bases, with 9 bases spanning the gap. The V gene's germline CDR1 is MGHDK and CDR2 SYGVNS. This CDR3 is built from 13 residues. The CDR3 DNA follows: TGTGCCAGCAGTGATGGAGATGTCTATGGCTACACCTTC. Translating it yields CASSDGDVYGYTF.

The V call is TRBV7-3, the J call TRBJ2-2; TRBD1 might be the D (5 bases). V was shortened by 2 bases and J by 4 bases, with 11 bases between the two germline ends. Per germline, CDR1 SGHTA and CDR2 FQGTGA. The CDR3 length is 15 residues. The CDR3 region has the DNA TGTGCCAGCAGCTTAGCAGGACACTTCACCGGGGAGCTGTTTTTT. Its protein product is CASSLAGHFTGELFF.

This chain joins TRBV5-1 and TRBJ2-2; 8 bases map to TRBD2. CDR1 SGHRS and CDR2 YFSETQ come from the germline V gene. V dropped 4 bases and J dropped 1; count of bases not matched to a gene: 6. The CDR3 is 16 residues long. CDR3 in DNA: TGCGCCAGCAGCCCGGCCGCGGGGGGGAACACCGGGGAGCTGTTTTTT. It yields the protein CASSPAAGGNTGELFF.

The chain is built from TRBV12-5 and TRBJ2-5, with 9 bases matching TRBD2. The germline V gene encodes CDR1 LGHNT and CDR2 FRNRAP. The CDR3 length is 15 residues. Trimming took 5 bases from V and 1 from J; bases not matched to a gene: 5. The CDR3 region has the DNA TGTGCTAGTGGTCACACAGCGGGGGGCCAAGAGACCCAGTACTTC. It codes for CASGHTAGGQETQYF.

CDR3 amino acids: CASSLDRFSEQYF. For the CDR3, the DNA is TGTGCCAGCAGTTTAGACAGGTTTAGCGAGCAGTACTTC. The chain is built from TRBV27 and TRBJ2-7; D may be TRBD1 (6 bases). Trimming shortened V by 2 bases and J by 6 bases, and 11 bases separated the two germline ends. The germline V gene encodes CDR1 MNHEY and CDR2 SMNVEV (reference sequence). The CDR3 covers 13 residues.

This sequence joins TRBV7-9 and TRBJ2-7, with TRBD2 as a possible D gene (5 bases). V was trimmed by 1 base and J by 3 bases, leaving 10 bases between them. Germline CDR1 reads SEHNR; CDR2 reads FQNEAQ (reference sequence). There are 14 residues in the CDR3. The CDR3 reads CASSLDAAGYEQYF. The CDR3 DNA follows: TGTGCCAGCAGCTTAGACGCGGCGGGCTACGAGCAGTACTTC.

This clone was found a few times. The V call is TRBV24-1, the J call TRBJ2-5, with 11 bases identical to TRBD2. The CDR3 length is 16 residues. Looked up from germline, CDR1 is KGHDR and CDR2 is SFDVKD. Germline trimming cut 4 bases from V and 5 bases from J; bases unmatched to any gene: 8. CDR3 in amino acids: CATSDHSGGGRETQYF. CDR3 DNA: TGTGCCACCAGTGACCATAGCGGGGGGGGAAGGGAGACCCAGTACTTC.

The genes are TRBV12-3 or TRBV12-4 and TRBJ1-2, with 9 bases aligning to TRBD1. The CDR3 is made up of 13 amino acids. V gave up 7 bases and J gave up 4 bases; unmatched junction bases: 4. This CDR3 is CASTLDRGYGYTF. Here the CDR3 DNA reads TGTGCCAGCACCTTGGACAGGGGCTATGGCTACACCTTC.

Written as DNA, the CDR3 is TGTGCCAGCAGTTTCGGGGGGAACACTGAAGCTTTCTTT. It codes for CASSFGGNTEAFF. The chain has TRBV12-3 or TRBV12-4 and TRBJ1-1; D is perhaps TRBD1 (5 bases). The CDR3 consists of 13 residues. The V gene lost 3 bases and the J gene lost 1 base, with 6 bases spanning the gap.

The chain links TRBV2 to TRBJ1-1, with 9 positions matching TRBD1. Trimming at V came to 2 bases and at J to 3 bases, leaving 4 bases not matched to a gene. From germline, CDR1 is SNHLY and CDR2 FYNNEI. The length of the CDR3 is 15 residues. The DNA of the CDR3 is TGTGCCAGCAGTGAACGGACAGGGGCGGACACTGAAGCTTTCTTT. This gives the protein CASSERTGADTEAFF.

The chain recombines TRBV19 with TRBJ1-3, with D hard to call. The CDR3 consists of 13 residues. Germline values: CDR1 LNHDA, CDR2 SQIVND (reference sequence). Trimming cost V 6 bases and J 0 bases, with 6 bases left between them. The CDR3 DNA is TGTGCCAGTAGGTCAAACTCTGGAAACACCATATATTTT. It codes for CASRSNSGNTIYF.

DNA of the CDR3: TGCGCCAGCAGCCAAGACCCAGGGTATGGCGGCACTGAAGCTTTCTTT. Encoded protein: CASSQDPGYGGTEAFF. The genes are TRBV4-1 and TRBJ1-1; D perhaps matches TRBD1 (5 bases). V lost 0 bases and J lost 4, with 15 bases in between. This CDR3 contains 16 residues. CDR1 and CDR2 (germline): MGHRA, YSYEKL.

The chain recombines TRBV7-2 with TRBJ1-6; 8 bases match TRBD1. V shed 5 bases, J shed 0 bases, and the junction held 9 bases outside the gene matches. CDR3 size: 18 residues. From germline, CDR1 is SGHTA and CDR2 FQGNSA. CDR3: CASSRTGRPTSYNSPLHF. The CDR3 bases are TGTGCCAGCAGCCGGACAGGGCGGCCTACCTCCTATAATTCACCCCTCCACTTT.

This clone was recorded only once. The gene calls are TRBV10-1 and TRBJ2-1, with 12 bases fitting TRBD2. CDR1 and CDR2 from the germline V gene are WNHNN and SYGVQD (reference sequence). The CDR3 contains 16 residues. V dropped 6 bases and J dropped 5; count of bases not matched to a gene: 8. CDR3 amino acids: CASSLGLAGTDNEQFF. The CDR3 bases are TGCGCCAGCAGCCTTGGACTAGCGGGGACCGACAATGAGCAGTTCTTC.